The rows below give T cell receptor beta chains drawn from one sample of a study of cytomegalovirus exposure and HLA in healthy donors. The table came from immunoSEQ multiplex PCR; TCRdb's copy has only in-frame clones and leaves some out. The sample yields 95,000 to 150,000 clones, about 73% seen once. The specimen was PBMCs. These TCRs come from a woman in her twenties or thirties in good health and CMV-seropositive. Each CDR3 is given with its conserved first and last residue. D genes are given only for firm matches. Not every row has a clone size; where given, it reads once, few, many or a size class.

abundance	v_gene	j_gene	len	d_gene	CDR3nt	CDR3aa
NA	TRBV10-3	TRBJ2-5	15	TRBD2	TGTGCCATCAGGGCTAGCGGGGGGGCTGAGGAGACCCAGTACTTC	CAIRASGGAEETQYF
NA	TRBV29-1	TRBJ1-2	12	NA	TGCAGCGCCGGACGGGACACACAAGGCTACACCTTC	CSAGRDTQGYTF
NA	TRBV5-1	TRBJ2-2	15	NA	TGCGCCAGCAGCCCTCTGGACAGGAACACCGGGGAGCTGTTTTTT	CASSPLDRNTGELFF
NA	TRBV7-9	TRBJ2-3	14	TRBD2	TGTGCCAGCAGCCCTAGCGGGGGCAGAGATACGCAGTATTTT	CASSPSGGRDTQYF
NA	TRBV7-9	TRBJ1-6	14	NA	TGTGCCAGCAGCTTACGGGGAGAAAATTCACCCCTCCACTTT	CASSLRGENSPLHF
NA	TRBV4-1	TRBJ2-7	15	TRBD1	TGCGCCAGCAGCCAAGAGGACAGGAGCTCCTACGAGCGGTACTTC	CASSQEDRSSYERYF
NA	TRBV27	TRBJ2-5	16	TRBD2	TGTGCCAGCAGTTTATTTCCAGGGTCAGCGGGGGAGACCCAGTACTTC	CASSLFPGSAGETQYF
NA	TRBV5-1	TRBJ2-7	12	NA	TGCGCCAGCAGCTTGACCAGGGGCGAGCAGTACTTC	CASSLTRGEQYF
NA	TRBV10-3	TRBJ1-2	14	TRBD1	TGTGCCATCAGTGCGAGGGGACAGGGGTATGGCTACACCTTC	CAISARGQGYGYTF
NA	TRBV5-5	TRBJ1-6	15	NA	TGTGCCAGCAGCTTGGCGTCAGGGGTAAATTCACCCCTCCACTTT	CASSLASGVNSPLHF
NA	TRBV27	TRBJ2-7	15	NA	TGTGCCAGCAGTTTGGGAACCGGGACTGCCTACGAGCAGTACTTC	CASSLGTGTAYEQYF
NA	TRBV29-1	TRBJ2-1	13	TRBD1	TGCAGCGGTGGGGGACAGGGCTACAATGAGCAGTTCTTC	CSGGGQGYNEQFF
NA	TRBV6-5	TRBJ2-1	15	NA	TGTGCCAGCAGTTACTCGATGGCGGACTACAATGAGCAGTTCTTC	CASSYSMADYNEQFF
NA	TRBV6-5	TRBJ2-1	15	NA	TGTGCCAGCAGTAGCCGAACCCAGGGATACAATGAGCAGTTCTTC	CASSSRTQGYNEQFF
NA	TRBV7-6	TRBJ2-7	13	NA	TGTGCCAGCAGCGCAGGTCCATCCTACGAGCAGTACTTC	CASSAGPSYEQYF
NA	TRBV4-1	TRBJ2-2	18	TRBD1	TGCGCCAGCAGCCTCTTAGCCGGGACAGGGAATGGGGCCGGGGAGCTGTTTTTT	CASSLLAGTGNGAGELFF
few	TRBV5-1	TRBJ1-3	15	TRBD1	TGCGCCAGCAGCGAAAGGACAGGACCAGGAAACACCATATATTTT	CASSERTGPGNTIYF
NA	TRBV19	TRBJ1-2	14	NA	TGTGCCAGTAGTCCCGTACAGACTAACTATGGCTACACCTTC	CASSPVQTNYGYTF
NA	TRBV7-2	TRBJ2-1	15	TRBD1	TGTGCCAGCAGCTTTGCCGGGACAGCCTACAATGAGCAGTTCTTC	CASSFAGTAYNEQFF
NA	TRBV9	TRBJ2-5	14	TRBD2	TGTGCCAGCAGCGTAGCTGGGGGGGTTGAGACCCAGTACTTC	CASSVAGGVETQYF
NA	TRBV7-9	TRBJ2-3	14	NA	TGTTCCAGCAGCCAAGAGGGTAATAGAGATACGCAGTATTTT	CSSSQEGNRDTQYF
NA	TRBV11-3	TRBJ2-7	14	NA	TGTGCCAGCAGCTTAGGGGGCGGATCCTACGAGCAGTACTTC	CASSLGGGSYEQYF
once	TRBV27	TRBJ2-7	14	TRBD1	TGTGCCAGCAGTTTTGTGGACAGGGTCAACGAGCAGTACTTC	CASSFVDRVNEQYF
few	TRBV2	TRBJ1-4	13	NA	TGTGCCAGCGGCCGACAGGTTAATGAAAAACTGTTTTTT	CASGRQVNEKLFF
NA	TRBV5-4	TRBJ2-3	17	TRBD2	TGTGCCAGCAGCGGTACTAGCGGGGGGGTTAGCACAGATACGCAGTATTTT	CASSGTSGGVSTDTQYF
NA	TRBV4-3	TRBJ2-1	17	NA	TGCGCCAGCAGCCAAGATAGTGGGCCCCTCTCCTACAATGAGCAGTTCTTC	CASSQDSGPLSYNEQFF
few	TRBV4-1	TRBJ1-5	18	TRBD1	TGCGCCAGCAGCCCGGGGACAGGGGGCCTAGGTAGCAATCAGCCCCAGCATTTT	CASSPGTGGLGSNQPQHF
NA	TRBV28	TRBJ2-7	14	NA	TGTGCCAGCAAAACTCCAGGGGTCACCTACGAGCAGTACTTC	CASKTPGVTYEQYF
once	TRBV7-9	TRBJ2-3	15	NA	TGTTCCAGCAGCTTAGTACAGGCAGGCACAGATACGCAGTATTTT	CSSSLVQAGTDTQYF
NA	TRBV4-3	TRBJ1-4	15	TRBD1	TGCGCCAGCAGCCAAGGGACAGGGGGAAATGAAAAACTGTTTTTT	CASSQGTGGNEKLFF
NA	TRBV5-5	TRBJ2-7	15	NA	TGTGCCAGCAGCCTCGACAGGGACTTCCCCTACGAGCAGTACTTC	CASSLDRDFPYEQYF
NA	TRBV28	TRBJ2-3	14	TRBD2	TGTGCCAGCGGACCCGGGGGGTTCTCTGATACGCAGTATTTT	CASGPGGFSDTQYF
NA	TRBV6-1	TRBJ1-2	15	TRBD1	TGTGCCAGCAGAGACCGGGACAGGGGATTGGGTGGCTACACCTTC	CASRDRDRGLGGYTF
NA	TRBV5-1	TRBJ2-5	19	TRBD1	TGCGCCAGCAGCTTGTTGGGACAGGGGGCGAGGGGAGACCAAGAGACCCAGTACTTC	CASSLLGQGARGDQETQYF
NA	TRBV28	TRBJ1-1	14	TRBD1	TGTGCCAGCAGTTTTTTGGGCGGACAGGCTACTTATCGCTTT	CASSFLGGQATYRF
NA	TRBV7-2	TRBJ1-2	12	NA	TGTGCCAGCAGCCCACAGATCTATGGCTACACCTTC	CASSPQIYGYTF
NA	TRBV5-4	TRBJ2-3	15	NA	TGTGCCAGCAGCTCAACCGGGACATTGCCAGATACGCAGTATTTT	CASSSTGTLPDTQYF
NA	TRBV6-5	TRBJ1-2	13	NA	TGTGCCAGCGGAGGAGGGGCTCTGAGTGGCTACACCTTC	CASGGGALSGYTF
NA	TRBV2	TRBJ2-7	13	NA	TGTGCCAGCATATTAACGGTCAGGGGCGAGCAGTACTTC	CASILTVRGEQYF
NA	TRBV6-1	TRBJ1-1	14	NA	TGTGCCAGCAGTGCAACTGGGGGCAAGACTGGAGCTTTCTTT	CASSATGGKTGAFF
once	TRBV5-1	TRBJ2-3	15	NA	TGCGCCAGCAGCTTGGGTGGACAAGCAGCAGATACGCAGTATTTT	CASSLGGQAADTQYF
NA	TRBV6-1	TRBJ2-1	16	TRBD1	TGTGCCAGCAGTGATCTATGGACAGGGCCATACAATGAGCAGTTCTTC	CASSDLWTGPYNEQFF
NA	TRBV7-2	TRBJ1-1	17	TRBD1	TGTGCCAGCAGCGCAAGATCCACAGGGGGCCCGAACACTGAAGCTTTCTTT	CASSARSTGGPNTEAFF
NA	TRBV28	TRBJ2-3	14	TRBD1	TGTGCCAGCAGTAGTACAGGGGTCACAGATACGCAGTATTTT	CASSSTGVTDTQYF
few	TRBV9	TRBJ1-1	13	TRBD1	TGTGCCAGCAGCTCGGGACAGGGGACTGAAGCTTTCTTT	CASSSGQGTEAFF
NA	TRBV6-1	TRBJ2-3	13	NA	TGTGCCAGCAGGGAGTCGGTTCGAGATACGCAGTATTTT	CASRESVRDTQYF
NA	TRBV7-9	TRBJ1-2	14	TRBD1	TGTGCCAGCAGCTCCTGGGACAGGGTCGGCGGCTACACCTTC	CASSSWDRVGGYTF
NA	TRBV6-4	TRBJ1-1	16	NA	TGTGCCAGCAGTGACTTGTGGGTGACAGAGAACACTGAAGCTTTCTTT	CASSDLWVTENTEAFF
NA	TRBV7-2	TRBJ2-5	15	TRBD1	TGTGCCAGCAGCTTATTCCAGGGGGCCGGGGGGACCCAGTACTTC	CASSLFQGAGGTQYF